This T cell receptor (beta chain) originates from a study of T cell responses to AZD1222 COVID-19 vaccine. CDR3 size: 13 residues. V dropped 3 bases and J dropped 11 bases, with 13 bases sitting between them. Germline V gives CDR1 LNHNV, CDR2 YYDKDF (reference sequence). This clone came up many times. Here immunoSEQ multiplex PCR was the method, and the copy in TCRdb shows in-frame clones only, minus some. The table shows about 69,000 clones, with 70% to 90% occurring only once. Sequenced material: peripheral blood, taken on day 0 of AZD1222 vaccination. The TCR sequence derives from an adult in good health. The gene calls are TRBV15 and TRBJ1-4, with a tentative D call TRBD1 (5 bases). The chain's CDR3 is CATSSRQSGKLFF. The CDR3 DNA sequence: TGTGCCACCAGCAGCCGACAGAGCGGGAAACTGTTTTTT.